The 10 T cell receptor beta chains reported below all come from one sample, sequenced in a study of T-cell memory formation after mild COVID-19. One entry per CDR3 protein results from TCRdb running MiXCR on the 5' RACE reads. The table records some 210,000 distinct CDR3 sequences, about 16% of them present only once. Material: PBMCs or a T cell subset sorted from them (not recorded which). The receptors here all came from an adult woman who had mild COVID-19 (a few samples of this study predate the infection). Cell type and time point are not known.

This clonotype appeared a few times. The chain has TRBV6-2 or TRBV6-3 and TRBJ1-1, with unresolved D. Germline V gene sequence: CDR1 MNHEY, CDR2 SVGEGT. The CDR3 sequence is 14 residues long. V was trimmed by 8 bases and J by 5 bases, leaving 18 bases between them. This CDR3 is CASGTSWRWTEAFF. As DNA, the CDR3 is TGTGCCAGCGGAACCTCGTGGAGGTGGACTGAAGCTTTCTTT.

This chain joins TRBV11-3 and TRBJ2-7; 9 bases are a match to TRBD1. Germline CDR1 reads SGHNT; CDR2 reads YENEEA. With 0 bases clipped from V and 2 bases from J, the junction kept 5 bases outside the gene matches. CDR3 length equals 16 residues. CDR3 sequence: CASSLETGGQPYEQYF. CDR3 coding DNA: TGTGCCAGCAGCTTAGAGACAGGGGGACAACCCTACGAGCAGTACTTC. The complete variable domain, with remaining parts taken from reference TRBV11-3 and TRBJ2-7, reads EAGVVQSPRYKIIEKKQPVAFWCNPISGHNTLYWYLQNLGQGPELLIRYENEEAVDDSQLPKDRFSAERLKGVDSTLKIQPAELGDSAVYLCASSLETGGQPYEQYFGPGTRLTVT.

The chain recombines TRBV20-1 with TRBJ1-1; 9 bases are shared with TRBD1. Losses at the gene ends were 5 bases for V and 4 bases for J; bases not matched to a gene: 5. The CDR3 contains 13 residues. In germline, CDR1 is DFQATT, CDR2 SNEGSKA (reference sequence). The CDR3 DNA reads as TGCAGTGCTTACAGGGGGCCGGGCACTGAAGCTTTCTTT. Translation gives CSAYRGPGTEAFF.

The gene calls are TRBV7-2 and TRBJ1-3; D ambiguous. The germline gives CDR1 SGHTA, CDR2 FQGNSA. This CDR3 region has 14 residues. Trimming shortened V by 5 bases and J by 2 bases, and 10 bases separated the two germline ends. CDR3 DNA: TGTGCCAGCAGCCCAGCCGGGACTGGAAACACCATATATTTT. Protein sequence: CASSPAGTGNTIYF.

The rearrangement uses TRBV10-2 and TRBJ1-2; 7 positions match TRBD1. The CDR3 extends over 13 amino acids. Germline V CDR1 and CDR2: WSHSY, SAAADI. V lost 7 bases, J lost 2 bases, and 4 bases stayed unmatched. CDR3 in amino acids: CASNEQGNYGYTF. CDR3 nucleotides: TGCGCCAGCAACGAACAGGGGAACTATGGCTACACCTTC.

This clonotype has only a few counts. The CDR3 nucleotides are TGTGCCAGCAGCTTAGCGACTTCCCCGGCGAACACTGAAGCTTTCTTT. This sequence encodes CASSLATSPANTEAFF. This chain joins TRBV7-6 and TRBJ1-1; no clear D. The CDR3 runs 16 residues. Looked up from germline, CDR1 is SGHVS and CDR2 is FNYEAQ. V was clipped by 0 bases and J by 1 base, with 12 bases between them.

This clonotype was counted once. V is TRBV7-2 and J is TRBJ2-7; TRBD1 matches at 8 bases. This CDR3 spans 15 amino acids. Germline assignment: CDR1 SGHTA and CDR2 FQGNSA. Losses at the gene ends were 3 bases for V and 1 base for J; bases not matched to a gene: 5. CDR3 DNA: TGTGCCAGCAGCTTGTGGGGACAGGTGTCCTACGAGCAGTACTTC. Translation: CASSLWGQVSYEQYF.

This clonotype was observed at least ten times. V gene TRBV29-1 combines with J gene TRBJ2-2; maybe TRBD2 (5 bases). CDR1 is SQVTM, CDR2 ANQGSEA, per germline. CDR3 length equals 14 residues. V lost 6 bases to trimming and J lost 3 bases, with 14 bases between them. In DNA, the CDR3 is TGCAGCGTCCGGAGCCAGCGGTACACCGGGGAGCTGTTTTTT. Protein sequence: CSVRSQRYTGELFF.

The chain employs TRBV2 and TRBJ1-5; TRBD1 agrees at 8 bases. Germline V gene data show CDR1 as SNHLY and CDR2 as FYNNEI. There are 15 residues in the CDR3. The junction had 1 base not matched to a gene; V was cut back by 3 bases and J by 0 bases. As DNA, the CDR3 is TGTGCCAGCAGTGACAGGGGGCTTAGCAATCAGCCCCAGCATTTT. It codes for CASSDRGLSNQPQHF.

This clonotype has a count of ten or more. The chain links TRBV5-5 to TRBJ2-7, with a tentative D call TRBD2 (6 bases). V lost 2 bases and J 6 bases, leaving 12 bases between the germline ends. This CDR3 has 13 amino acids. Germline V gene sequence: CDR1 SGHKS, CDR2 YYEKEE (reference sequence). In DNA form, the CDR3 reads TGTGCCAGCAGCTTCTTTACGGAGGGCGAGCAGTACTTC. Translated, it gives CASSFFTEGEQYF. Drawing the rest from reference TRBV5-5 and TRBJ2-7, the complete variable domain is DAGVTQSPTHLIKTRGQQVTLRCSPISGHKSVSWYQQVLGQGPQFIFQYYEKEERGRGNFPDRFSARQFPNYSSELNVNALLLGDSALYLCASSFFTEGEQYFGPGTRLTVT.